This TCR beta chain was observed in a study of beta chain features in type 1 diabetes. Since all of the isolated RNA was reverse transcribed, expressed TCRB transcripts were what got sequenced. Clones were sequenced by immunoSEQ multiplex PCR, and TCRdb holds only the in-frame ones, with some missing. The sample has around 500,000 clones, over 9.5% seen once. The germline V gene encodes CDR1 LNHNV and CDR2 YYDKDF (reference sequence). V was shortened by 2 bases and J by 6 bases, with 13 bases between the two germline ends. The CDR3 runs to 14 residues. Study conclusions and caveats: A closer apparent resemblance between naive, central memory and Treg TCRB repertoires was seen in patients than in healthy donors. Type 1 diabetes patients had TCRB CDR3s that were shorter (moderately but significantly so) in all four CD4+ subsets. High-TCR-expressing cells could be over-represented by cDNA sequencing. At VDJ recombination sites, type 1 diabetes patients had fewer insertions and more deleted nucleotides.

This clone has only a few counts. Its antigen is unknown. The TCR originated in a woman under 30 in good health. Sequences were obtained from naive CD4+ T cells from blood. The chain employs TRBV15 and TRBJ1-1; D remains ambiguous. CDR3 coding DNA: TGTGCCACCAGCAGAAGGTCCCAAGCAGCTGAAGCTTTCTTT. It specifies CATSRRSQAAEAFF.